Included here is one T cell receptor (beta chain) sequence, with context. Its antigen is still unknown. The data are from a study of OX40 agonist ivuxolimab in advanced cancers. Looking at the study overall: Three dose-escalation patients had partial responses: one with hepatocellular carcinoma and two with cutaneous melanoma.

Data came from immunoSEQ multiplex PCR; TCRdb stores just in-frame clones and leaves some out. The sample lists tens of thousands of clones, about 88% occurring once. V was clipped by 2 bases and J by 0 bases, with 7 bases between them. The CDR3 covers 14 residues. The V gene's germline CDR1 is SGDLS and CDR2 YYNGEE. Overall study results and limits: The specificity for antigen of the expanded peripheral T cells was not determined.

This TCR derives from an adult with an advanced solid tumor such as melanoma, head and neck, liver or kidney cancer. The sequencing used CD4+ or CD8+ T cells sorted from blood, collected in a trial of the OX40 agonist ivuxolimab. The chain joins TRBV9 to TRBJ2-3, with no clear D. The CDR3 DNA reads TGTGCCAGCAGCGTGGACGGCAGCACAGATACGCAGTATTTT. It yields the protein CASSVDGSTDTQYF.